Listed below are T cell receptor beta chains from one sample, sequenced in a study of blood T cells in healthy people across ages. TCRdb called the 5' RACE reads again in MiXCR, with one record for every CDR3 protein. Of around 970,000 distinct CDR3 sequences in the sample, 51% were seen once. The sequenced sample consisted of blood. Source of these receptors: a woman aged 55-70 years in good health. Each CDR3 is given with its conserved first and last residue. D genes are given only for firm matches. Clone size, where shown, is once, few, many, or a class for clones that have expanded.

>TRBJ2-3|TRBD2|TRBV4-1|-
TGCGCCAGCAGCCAAGATCACCTAGCGGTCGGGTCGAATACGCAGTATTTT
CASSQDHLAVGSNTQYF
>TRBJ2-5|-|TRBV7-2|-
TGTGCCAGCAGCGCCCGATGGGGGCAGGAGACCCAGTACTTC
CASSARWGQETQYF
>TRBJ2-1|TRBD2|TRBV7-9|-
TGTGCCAGCAGCCGAATGACTAGCGCCAACAATAAGCAGTTCTTC
CASSRMTSANNKQFF
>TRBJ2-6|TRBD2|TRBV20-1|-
TGCAGTGCTAGAAGTCTAGCGGGAGGCCAAGACGTCCTGACTTTC
CSARSLAGGQDVLTF
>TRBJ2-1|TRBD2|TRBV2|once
TGTGCCAGCAGCGCAATAGCGGGGACAAAAAATGAGCAGTTCTTC
CASSAIAGTKNEQFF
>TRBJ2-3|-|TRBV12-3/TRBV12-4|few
TGTGCCAGCAGTAGAACAGGGCCAGATACGCAGTATTTT
CASSRTGPDTQYF
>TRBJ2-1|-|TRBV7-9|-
TGTGCCAGCAGCTTAGATAGCAATGAGCAGTTCTTC
CASSLDSNEQFF
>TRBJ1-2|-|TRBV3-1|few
TGTGCCAGCAGACTACAAACAGGTTCGAGCGGCTACACCTTC
CASRLQTGSSGYTF
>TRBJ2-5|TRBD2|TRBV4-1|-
TGCGCCCAAACGCGGGGGGGGTACCAAGAGACCCAGTACTTC
CAQTRGGYQETQYF
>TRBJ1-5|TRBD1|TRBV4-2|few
TGTGCCAGCAGCCAAGAGGGACAGGGTACCCCCAATCAGCCCCAGCATTTT
CASSQEGQGTPNQPQHF